These T cell receptor beta chains were read from a single sample in a study of blood T cell repertoires in COVID-19. Using immunoSEQ multiplex PCR, the repertoire was profiled, and TCRdb retains in-frame clones only, with some absent. The data hold fewer than 120,000 clones, with roughly 91% observed a single time. The sequencing sample was made of peripheral blood. The receptors come from a woman in her forties or fifties with acute or convalescent COVID-19. The CDR3 runs from the conserved cysteine through the conserved F or W. D genes are given only for firm matches. Size is omitted from some rows. Given values are once, few, many or a class for expanded clones.

V,size,D,J,DNA,CDR3
TRBV4-2,NA,TRBD2,TRBJ2-1,TGTGCCAGCAGCCAATCCGGGACTAGTACCTACAATGAGCAGTTCTTC,CASSQSGTSTYNEQFF
TRBV4-2,NA,TRBD2,TRBJ2-5,TGTGCCAGCAGCCAAGCCTCTAGCGGGGGGTACCAAGAGACCCAGTACTTC,CASSQASSGGYQETQYF
TRBV29-1,NA,TRBD2,TRBJ2-1,TGCAGCGTGGTTAGGCGGGAGGGCTCCTACAATGAGCAGTTCTTC,CSVVRREGSYNEQFF
TRBV30,NA,NA,TRBJ1-1,TGTGCCTGGAGTGTGGCTGGGCTGGGCACTGAAGCTTTCTTT,CAWSVAGLGTEAFF
TRBV29-1,NA,TRBD1,TRBJ1-3,TGCAGCGTCGCTGGGACAGGTCGAAGGCCCTCTGGAAACACCATATATTTT,CSVAGTGRRPSGNTIYF
TRBV11-1,NA,NA,TRBJ1-6,TGTGCCAGCAGCTTCCGGCAGGATAATTCACCCCTCCACTTT,CASSFRQDNSPLHF
TRBV19,NA,TRBD1,TRBJ1-2,TGTGCCAGTAGTAATAACCTCCTTTGGACAGGGGAAAACTATGGCTACACCTTC,CASSNNLLWTGENYGYTF
TRBV7-8,NA,TRBD1,TRBJ1-2,TGTGCCAGCAGCTTAGGACAGGGGGCGGGCAATGGCTACACCTTC,CASSLGQGAGNGYTF
TRBV18,NA,NA,TRBJ1-2,TGTGCCAGCTCACCAACGGCGGATTTTGATGGCTACACCTTC,CASSPTADFDGYTF
TRBV6-5,once,NA,TRBJ2-4,TGTGCCAGCAGGGCAGTAGCCAAAAACATTCAGTACTTC,CASRAVAKNIQYF
TRBV24-1,NA,NA,TRBJ1-3,TGTGCCACCAGTGCCGGTCAGGTATCCGGGACTTCCAACTCTGGAAACACCATATATTTT,CATSAGQVSGTSNSGNTIYF
TRBV11-2,NA,TRBD1,TRBJ2-3,TGTGCCAGCAGCTCAAGGGGGCAGGATACGCAGTATTTT,CASSSRGQDTQYF
TRBV10-2,NA,NA,TRBJ1-6,TGCGCCAGCACCAGGGAGACGCGGGAGTCACCCCTCCACTTT,CASTRETRESPLHF
TRBV7-2,NA,NA,TRBJ2-5,TGTGCCAGCAGCTTCGTTAATCCGGAGACCCAGTACTTC,CASSFVNPETQYF
TRBV7-2,NA,NA,TRBJ2-5,TGTGCCAGCAGCCAGGAGGGTGGGGTAGGGCCCCAGTACTTC,CASSQEGGVGPQYF
TRBV15,NA,NA,TRBJ2-5,TGTGCCACCAGCAAGCTTTCCCCCCGAGAGACCCAGTACTTC,CATSKLSPRETQYF
TRBV28,NA,NA,TRBJ1-2,TGTGCCAGCAGCTCGTACAGAGAGGGCGCCTATGGCTACACCTTC,CASSSYREGAYGYTF
TRBV7-2,NA,NA,TRBJ1-6,TGTGCCAGCAGCTTGCGGCAGGGGCAGTCACCCCTCCACTTT,CASSLRQGQSPLHF
TRBV6-5,NA,NA,TRBJ2-1,TGTGCCAGCAGCCTCCTCCGGGAGAATGAGCAGTTCTTC,CASSLLRENEQFF
TRBV18,NA,NA,TRBJ2-7,TGTGCCAGCTCACCTACAAACTACGAGCAGTACTTC,CASSPTNYEQYF